A single sample is the source of the 3 T cell receptor beta chains below, sequenced in a study of CD8 T cells in Susac syndrome. cDNA came from roughly 0.47 to 1 ug RNA primed by random hexamers. TCRdb reprocessed the immunoSEQ multiplex PCR reads via MiXCR and lists one record per CDR3 protein. This sample yields approximately 140,000 distinct CDR3 sequences, of which 85% to 95% are seen a single time; about 0.11% belongs to the top ten. The specimen sequenced was CD4+ T cells from PBMCs. The receptors shown here come from a human donor with multiple sclerosis.

This clonotype turned up a few times. V and J are TRBV6-1 and TRBJ1-1; D gene uncertain. Per the germline V gene, CDR1 is MNHNS and CDR2 is SASEGT. The V gene lost 8 bases and the J gene lost 0 bases, with 19 bases spanning the gap. CDR3 size: 16 residues. This CDR3 reads CASGRLTGIVNTEAFF. CDR3 sequence (DNA): TGTGCCAGCGGGCGGCTAACTGGGATCGTGAACACTGAAGCTTTCTTT.

The chain carries TRBV12-3 or TRBV12-4 and TRBJ2-5; D remains ambiguous. V was shortened by 5 bases and J by 2 bases, with 15 bases between the two germline ends. This CDR3 region has 15 residues. The CDR3 DNA reads as TGTGCCAGCAGTCCCCGCAGGCCAGAACAAGAGACCCAGTACTTC. This translates into CASSPRRPEQETQYF.

This clonotype was seen a few times. The chain recombines TRBV20-1 with TRBJ1-2, with D perhaps TRBD1 (5 bases). The CDR3 runs 14 residues. With 3 bases removed from V and 7 bases from J, the gap between germline ends came to 18 bases. Germline V lookup: CDR1 DFQATT, CDR2 SNEGSKA (reference sequence). The CDR3 DNA reads TGCAGTGCTAGGACAAATCCAGGGCCGGGTGGCTACACCTTC. Amino acids: CSARTNPGPGGYTF.